Given below is one TCR beta chain in context. Beta-chain TCR CDR3 regions were amplified from RNA transcripts. Following a first-round RT-PCR that used HTBI primers, a second-round multiplex PCR was carried out. Each CDR3 protein is one row after TCRdb ran MiXCR on the multiplex PCR reads. The sample gives hundreds of thousands of distinct CDR3 sequences, about a fifth of which show up once; around 6.9% is in the top ten. This sample was included in a study of Graves' ophthalmopathy and Graves' hyperthyroidism. The CDR3 consists of 13 residues. The V end was cut by 2 bases, the J end by 5 bases, with 9 bases between. Germline V gene sequence: CDR1 SGHAT, CDR2 FQNNGV.

The V call is TRBV11-2, the J call TRBJ2-5, with D uncertain. The source material was peripheral blood. The source is a woman under 30 with stable Graves' hyperthyroidism. Some clones in this sample may be carry-over from other donors' samples. The CDR3 nucleotides read TGTGCCAGCAGCTTAAGTGCGCGTGAGACCCAGTACTTC. As protein: CASSLSARETQYF.